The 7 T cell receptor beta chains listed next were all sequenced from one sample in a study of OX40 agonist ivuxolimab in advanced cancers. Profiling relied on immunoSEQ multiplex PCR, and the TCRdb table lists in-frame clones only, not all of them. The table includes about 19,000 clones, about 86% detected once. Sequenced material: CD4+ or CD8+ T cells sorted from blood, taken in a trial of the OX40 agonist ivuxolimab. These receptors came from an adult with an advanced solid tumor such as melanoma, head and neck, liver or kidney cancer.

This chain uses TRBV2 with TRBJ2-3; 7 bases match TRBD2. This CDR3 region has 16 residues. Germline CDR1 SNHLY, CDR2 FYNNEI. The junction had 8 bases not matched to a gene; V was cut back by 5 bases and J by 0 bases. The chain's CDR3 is CASSSLPAGSTDTQYF. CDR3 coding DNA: TGTGCCAGCAGTTCGTTGCCAGCGGGGAGCACAGATACGCAGTATTTT.

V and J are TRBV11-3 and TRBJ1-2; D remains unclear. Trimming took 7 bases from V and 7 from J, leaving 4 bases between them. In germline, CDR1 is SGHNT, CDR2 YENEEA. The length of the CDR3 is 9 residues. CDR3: CASTGGYTF. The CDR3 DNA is TGTGCCAGCACAGGTGGCTACACCTTC.

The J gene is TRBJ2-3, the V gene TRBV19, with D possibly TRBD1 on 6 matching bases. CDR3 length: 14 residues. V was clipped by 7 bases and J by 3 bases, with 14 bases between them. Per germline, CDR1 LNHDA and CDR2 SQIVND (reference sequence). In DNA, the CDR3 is TGTGCCAGTATGGGGACATCGGGAACAGATACGCAGTATTTT. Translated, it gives CASMGTSGTDTQYF.

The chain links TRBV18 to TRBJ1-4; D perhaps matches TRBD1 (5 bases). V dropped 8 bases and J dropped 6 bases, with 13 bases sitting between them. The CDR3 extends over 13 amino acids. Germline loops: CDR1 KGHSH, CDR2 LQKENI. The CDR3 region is CASALGRDEKLFF. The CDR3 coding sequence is TGTGCCAGCGCCCTAGGCAGGGATGAAAAACTGTTTTTT.

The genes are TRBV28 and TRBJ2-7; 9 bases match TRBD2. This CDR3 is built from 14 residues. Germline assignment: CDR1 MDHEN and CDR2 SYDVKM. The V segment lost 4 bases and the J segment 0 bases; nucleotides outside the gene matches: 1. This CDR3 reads CASSSSGDSYEQYF. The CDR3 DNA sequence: TGTGCCAGCAGTTCTAGCGGGGACTCCTACGAGCAGTACTTC.

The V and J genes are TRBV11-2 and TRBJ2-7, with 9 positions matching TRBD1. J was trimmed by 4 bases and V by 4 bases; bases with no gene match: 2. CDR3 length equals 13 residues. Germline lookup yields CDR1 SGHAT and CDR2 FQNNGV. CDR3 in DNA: TGTGCCAGCAGCTCGACAGGGGGTTACGAGCAGTACTTC. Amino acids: CASSSTGGYEQYF.

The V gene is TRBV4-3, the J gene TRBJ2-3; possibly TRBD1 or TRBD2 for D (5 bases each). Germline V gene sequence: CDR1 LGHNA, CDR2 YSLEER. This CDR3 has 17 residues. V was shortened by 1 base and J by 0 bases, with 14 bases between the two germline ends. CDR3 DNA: TGCGCCAGCAGCCAAGCCCTTCGCCGGGACAGCACAGATACGCAGTATTTT. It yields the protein CASSQALRRDSTDTQYF.